This entry is about one T cell receptor beta chain. This sample stems from a study of OX40 agonist ivuxolimab in advanced cancers. Study information: In this trial design, patients received ivuxolimab intravenously at 0.01 to 10 mg/kg every 2 weeks. It was permissible to have had prior anti-PD-1, anti-PD-L1 or anti-CTLA-4 therapy, and more than 30% had some. Males comprised over 80% of the group, whose mean age was about 60 years (range about 23 to 80).

Libraries were prepared by immunoSEQ multiplex PCR; TCRdb keeps only in-frame clonotypes and omits some of them. Of 25,000 to 30,000 clones in the sample, roughly nine tenths were seen once. The CDR3 sequence is 15 residues long. The junction had 6 bases not matched to a gene; V was cut back by 5 bases and J by 6 bases. Germline V gives CDR1 MNHEY, CDR2 SVGAGI. The sequence was obtained from an adult with an advanced solid tumor such as melanoma, head and neck, liver or kidney cancer. The chain links TRBV6-5 to TRBJ2-1; TRBD2 matches 11 bases. The input for sequencing was CD4+ or CD8+ T cells sorted from blood, taken in a trial of the OX40 agonist ivuxolimab. CDR3 DNA sequence: TGTGCCAGCAGTGTACTAGCGGGAGTACTCAATGAGCAGTTCTTC. Translated: CASSVLAGVLNEQFF.